The present entry profiles one T cell receptor (beta chain) with its context. The antigen remains undetermined. The data were taken from a study of graft-versus-host responses after intestinal transplantation. Study context: Multivisceral, liver-intestinal, or isolated intestinal transplants were given to recipients.

The V and J ends lost 2 bases and 3 bases respectively, with 8 bases between them. This CDR3 region has 15 residues. The V gene's germline CDR1 is SNHLY and CDR2 FYNNEI. The table came from immunoSEQ multiplex PCR; TCRdb's copy has only in-frame clones and leaves some out. The table has some 81,000 clones, about 89% seen once. Broader study findings: GvH clones detected in recipient marrow included some appearing first in ileum or blood.

The source is a human donor who received an intestinal transplant. The chain is built from TRBV2 and TRBJ1-6; no definite D call. This sample comprised unstimulated CD4+ T cells sorted from spleen or lymph node cells, obtained before intestinal transplant. The chain's CDR3 is CASSEWQNYNSPLHF. The CDR3 region has the DNA TGTGCCAGCAGTGAATGGCAGAACTATAATTCACCCCTCCACTTT. Combining the CDR3 with reference TRBV2 and TRBJ1-6 gives the whole variable domain EPEVTQTPSHQVTQMGQEVILRCVPISNHLYFYWYRQILGQKVEFLVSFYNNEISEKSEIFDDQFSVERPDGSNFTLKIRSTKLEDSAMYFCASSEWQNYNSPLHFGNGTRLTVT.